The T cell receptor (beta chain) under discussion was sequenced for a study of shared clonotypes between healthy human individuals. General study findings and limits: The naive CD4 repertoires of a handful of donors were compared, and around 4.9% of clonotypes were shared. Sampling was confined to blood; repertoires within tissues likely differ. With few donors, the genetic and exposure-history diversity represented was limited.

Authors' analysis steps: Without quality scores, immunoSEQ junctional reads could not be filtered like full-length reads. The method was immunoSEQ multiplex PCR; TCRdb's version includes in-frame clones alone and lacks a portion of them. From that table come the V and J calls and clone size; the DNA was used to work out D and trimming. The sample consists of about 360,000 clones, more than 60% of them appearing once. This CDR3 is 16 amino acids long. V gave up 4 bases and J gave up 6 bases, with 20 bases separating them. Germline-derived CDR1 and CDR2 are SGHTA and FQGNSA. Remarks on this clone: As yet, its antigen is unknown.

This TCR was sampled from a man in his thirties or forties in good health. Specimen: memory CD4+ T cells sorted from blood. The sample's subset: CD45RA-negative fraction. The chain links TRBV7-2 to TRBJ2-3; tentatively, D is TRBD1 (7 bases). DNA for the CDR3: TGTGCCAGCAGCTCCGAGGGACAGCGGGTTGTGGATACGCAGTATTTT. It encodes CASSSEGQRVVDTQYF.